The rows below give T cell receptor beta chains drawn from one sample of a study of cytomegalovirus exposure and HLA in healthy donors. TCRdb keeps only in-frame clones here, not all; method: immunoSEQ multiplex PCR. The sample yields over 150,000 clones, 70% to 80% seen once. The sequencing sample was made of PBMCs. Receptor source: a woman aged 50 to 65 in good health and CMV-seronegative. Each CDR3 is given with its conserved first and last residue. D genes are given only for firm matches. Some rows mark clone size as missing; the rest say once, few, many or name a class of expanded clone.

j_call clone_size d_call v_call cdr3_nt cdr3_aa
TRBJ1-6 . TRBD1 TRBV4-3 TGCGCCAGCAGCCAAGAGACAGGGAGGAATTCACCCCTCCACTTT CASSQETGRNSPLHF
TRBJ2-5 once TRBD1 TRBV28 TGTGCCAGCAGTCCTCAAACCAACAGGGGAAGGGGAGAGACCCAGTACTTC CASSPQTNRGRGETQYF
TRBJ2-2 . TRBD2 TRBV5-1 TGCGCCAGCAGCCCCGGGACTAGCGGCTACACCGGGGAGCTGTTTTTT CASSPGTSGYTGELFF
TRBJ2-3 . . TRBV6-4 TGTGCCAGCAGCCAGGGGATGGACACAGATACGCAGTATTTT CASSQGMDTDTQYF
TRBJ2-5 few . TRBV7-7 TGTGCCAGCAGCCCGAGCTTTGCCCAAGAGACCCAGTACTTC CASSPSFAQETQYF
TRBJ1-1 . TRBD1 TRBV7-9 TGTGCCAGCAGCTTCCAGGGGGGTTCTAACACTGAAGCTTTCTTT CASSFQGGSNTEAFF
TRBJ1-1 . . TRBV28 TGTGCCAGCAGCTCAGCCAGGACACTGAGCACTGAAGCTTTCTTT CASSSARTLSTEAFF
TRBJ1-1 . TRBD1 TRBV5-1 TGCGCCAGCAGCTACGACAGGGGTGAAGCTTTCTTT CASSYDRGEAFF
TRBJ2-1 few TRBD2 TRBV5-1 TGCGCCAGCAGCTTGCCGAGCGGGGGGACTTACAATGAGCAGTTCTTC CASSLPSGGTYNEQFF
TRBJ2-3 . . TRBV14 TGTGCCAGCAGCTCCCGGACTTTATGGGCAGATACGCAGTATTTT CASSSRTLWADTQYF
TRBJ1-2 . . TRBV7-9 TGTGCCAGCAGCTTTCGGACAGAAAGTGGATATGGCTACACCTTC CASSFRTESGYGYTF